This T cell receptor beta chain is from a study of regulatory T cells in long-lasting Graves disease. This clonotype has at least ten counts. Combining iRepertoire HTBI primers with Arm-PCR of CDR3 regions, the authors built TCR beta libraries. MiXCR, run by TCRdb on the multiplex PCR reads, gives a single entry per CDR3 protein. This table holds roughly 560,000 distinct CDR3 sequences, around 12% found once. Time point meaning: newly diagnosed GD, antithyroid drugs for less than 3 months. PBMC-derived RNA was used for the TCR library. Per American Thyroid Association guidelines, Graves' disease was diagnosed. CDR3 length equals 13 residues. The V and J ends lost 0 bases and 3 bases respectively, with 5 bases between them. Germline assignment: CDR1 MNHEY and CDR2 SVGAGI. This sample was also put to use in a study of T cells in Graves' hyperthyroidism and ophthalmopathy. That publication notes: Carried out on the TCR CDR3, a first-round RT-PCR used the HTBI primer set. Most clonotypes expanded in the thyroid (above 0.001) were also present in blood.

The sample in question was peripheral blood mononuclear cells (PBMCs), obtained at new diagnosis, from a patient treated with antithyroid drugs. The V and J genes are TRBV6-5 and TRBJ1-1, with D hard to call. The TCR was taken from a woman in her 30s with Graves disease. For the CDR3, the DNA is TGTGCCAGCAGTTACTCGAAGTACACTGAAGCTTTCTTT. Translation: CASSYSKYTEAFF.